Reported below is one T cell receptor (beta chain). Antigen: not known. Unique molecular identifiers were incorporated during preparation of the TCRbeta library. One entry per CDR3 protein results from TCRdb running MiXCR on the PCR reads. The sample holds 700,000 to 950,000 distinct CDR3 sequences, about 15% seen once. Germline CDR1 is DFQATT and CDR2 is SNEGSKA (reference sequence). The CDR3 sequence is 13 residues long. The trim removed 5 bases at V and 9 bases at J, leaving 6 bases unmatched. This specimen belongs to a study of T-cell reconstitution after alpha-beta-depleted transplantation in children. Study observations and caveats: At one year after transplant, newly produced T cells mostly accounted for T-cell counts and diversity.

The V gene is TRBV20-1, the J gene TRBJ2-5; TRBD2 aligns across 13 bases. The receptor was isolated from a male patient under 18 who had a stem cell transplant for acute lymphoblastic leukemia, so the T cells may come from the graft donor. Sequencing used PBMCs, mostly from graft donor cells, obtained 360 days after TCRalphabeta/CD19-depleted stem cell transplant. The CDR3: CSALGLAGVSQYF. CDR3 nucleotide sequence: TGCAGTGCTCTTGGACTAGCGGGAGTATCCCAGTACTTC.